The 3 T cell receptor beta chains presented below share a single source sample, sequenced in a study of T cells in localized non-small cell lung cancer. Using immunoSEQ multiplex PCR, the repertoire was profiled, and TCRdb retains in-frame clones only, with some absent. The sample has 60,000 to 75,000 clones, roughly four fifths seen once. The source material was peripheral blood, sampled before any cancer treatment. These receptors were taken from a female donor over 55 with stage I lung adenocarcinoma.

The gene calls are TRBV7-9 and TRBJ1-2, with D uncertain. The germline V gene encodes CDR1 SEHNR and CDR2 FQNEAQ (reference sequence). V was shortened by 4 bases and J by 8 bases, with 8 bases between the two germline ends. This CDR3 spans 11 amino acids. This chain's CDR3 is CASSSEVGYTF. The CDR3 nucleotides read TGTGCCAGCAGCTCGGAGGTGGGCTACACCTTC.

The rearrangement uses TRBV9 and TRBJ2-1, with D possibly matching TRBD1 (5 bases). The CDR3 extends over 15 amino acids. V lost 5 bases, J lost 0 bases, and 12 bases lay in between. The V gene's germline CDR1 is SGDLS and CDR2 YYNGEE. The CDR3 coding sequence is TGTGCCAGCAGTCGCGAGACAGCCTCCTACAATGAGCAGTTCTTC. It translates to CASSRETASYNEQFF.

The chain carries TRBV19 and TRBJ1-1; D perhaps matches TRBD1 (5 bases). From germline, CDR1 is LNHDA and CDR2 SQIVND (reference sequence). V lost 3 bases to trimming and J lost 3 bases, with 11 bases between them. The CDR3 has 14 residues. CDR3: CASSMRQSHTEAFF. The CDR3 DNA is TGTGCCAGTAGTATGAGACAGTCTCACACTGAAGCTTTCTTT. The complete variable domain, with remaining parts taken from reference TRBV19 and TRBJ1-1, reads DGGITQSPKYLFRKEGQNVTLSCEQNLNHDAMYWYRQDPGQGLRLIYYSQIVNDFQKGDIAEGYSVSREKKESFPLTVTSAQKNPTAFYLCASSMRQSHTEAFFGQGTRLTVV.